A selection of T cell receptor beta chains follows, all from one sample in a study of blood T cell repertoires in COVID-19. The data were produced by immunoSEQ multiplex PCR, yet TCRdb's version contains in-frame clones alone and is incomplete. The sample contains 250,000 to 300,000 clones, roughly 86% of which appear only once. Input material: peripheral blood. The receptors stem from a young man with active or convalescent COVID-19. Both conserved end residues are part of each CDR3.

CDR3	V	J
CASSGGKGREFVTGELFF	TRBV6-2/TRBV6-3	TRBJ2-2
CASSRSRNTGELFF	TRBV11-2	TRBJ2-2
CASRTSGNQETQYF	TRBV7-9	TRBJ2-5
CAWGTGWLQPQHF	TRBV30	TRBJ1-5
CASSFTAGVETQYF	TRBV2	TRBJ2-5
CASSKGTNSNQPQHF	TRBV21-1	TRBJ1-5
CASSYAGGARTQYF	TRBV6-2/TRBV6-3	TRBJ2-5
CASSLGLGGGGYGYTF	TRBV5-6	TRBJ1-2
CAWSGTWNSPLHF	TRBV30	TRBJ1-6
CASSLGQGEAFF	TRBV12-3/TRBV12-4	TRBJ1-1
CASSKGSRQGCFTYEQYF	TRBV21-1	TRBJ2-7
CASSYLRPENTGELFF	TRBV6-2/TRBV6-3	TRBJ2-2
CASSPPATGGPYNEQFF	TRBV13	TRBJ2-1
CASSQGGLLEQYF	TRBV14	TRBJ2-7
CASMGQGSEQFF	TRBV6-5	TRBJ2-1
CASSAGMRTGGREQYF	TRBV25-1	TRBJ2-7
CASSPRPAHNEQFF	TRBV13	TRBJ2-1
CASTLDREDYGYTF	TRBV28	TRBJ1-2
CASGSGRVRNEQFF	TRBV11-3	TRBJ2-1
CSVRIQGPDQPQHF	TRBV29-1	TRBJ1-5
CASSDRRGLDYGYTF	TRBV25-1	TRBJ1-2
CASSEGGQPFSPQHF	TRBV5-1	TRBJ1-5
CASSQEAGVDTQYF	TRBV14	TRBJ2-3
CASSPRINKTSGRLNEQFF	TRBV7-9	TRBJ2-1
CASSLPRGSEAFF	TRBV5-4	TRBJ1-1
CASSGRRASLYEQYF	TRBV6-2/TRBV6-3	TRBJ2-7
CASSFGWGRGNEQFF	TRBV7-2	TRBJ2-1
CASSLVRGTTYEQFF	TRBV27	TRBJ2-1
CASSVSSSGNTIYF	TRBV9	TRBJ1-3
CASSFHGELFF	TRBV4-2	TRBJ2-2
CASSQVRDYEQFF	TRBV3-1/TRBV3-2	TRBJ2-1
CASGRGDQPQHF	TRBV19	TRBJ1-5
CASSGQGNYEQYF	TRBV19	TRBJ2-7
CASGSGMVTGANVLTF	TRBV6-5	TRBJ2-6
CASGRTGDNSPLHF	TRBV2	TRBJ1-6
CSVLAQGGADTQYF	TRBV29-1	TRBJ2-3
CASSASYEETQYF	TRBV13	TRBJ2-5
CASSLGGGGTDTQYF	TRBV5-6	TRBJ2-3
CASSLAPSGTDTQYF	TRBV7-3	TRBJ2-3
CSASTNSGNEQFF	TRBV20-1	TRBJ2-1
CASREPGQGFYEQYF	TRBV5-1	TRBJ2-7
CASSTGGPEAFF	TRBV7-2	TRBJ1-1
CAPGRMAGGTYEQYF	TRBV2	TRBJ2-7
CASSLGHDNSGNTIYF	TRBV7-2	TRBJ1-3
CATSRWTPFKRSYEQYF	TRBV24-1	TRBJ2-7
CASRGAGTGELFF	TRBV19	TRBJ2-2
CASSQERTNEKLFF	TRBV4-1	TRBJ1-4
CSARGSGGTYNEQFF	TRBV29-1	TRBJ2-1